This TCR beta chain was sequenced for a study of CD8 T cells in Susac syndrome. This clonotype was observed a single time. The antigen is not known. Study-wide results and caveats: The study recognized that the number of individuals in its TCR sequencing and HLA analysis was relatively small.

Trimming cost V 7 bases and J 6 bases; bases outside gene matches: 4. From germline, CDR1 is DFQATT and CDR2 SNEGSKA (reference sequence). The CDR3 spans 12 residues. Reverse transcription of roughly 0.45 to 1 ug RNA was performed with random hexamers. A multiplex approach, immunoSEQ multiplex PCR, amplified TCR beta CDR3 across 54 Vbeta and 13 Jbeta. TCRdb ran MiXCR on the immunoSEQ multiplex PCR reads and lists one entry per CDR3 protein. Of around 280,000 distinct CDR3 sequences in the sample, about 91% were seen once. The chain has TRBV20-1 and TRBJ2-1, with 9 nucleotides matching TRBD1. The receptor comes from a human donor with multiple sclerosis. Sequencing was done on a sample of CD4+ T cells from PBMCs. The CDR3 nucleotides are TGCAGTGTTCCGGGACAGGGCAATGAGCAGTTCTTC. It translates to CSVPGQGNEQFF.